The entry that follows covers one TCR beta chain sequence. This specimen comes from a study of blood T cell repertoires in COVID-19. At the level of the study: The United States, Italy and Spain supplied acute and convalescent COVID-19 samples. In each case, the material was cDNA or gDNA derived from T cells, B-cell-depleted T cells, or PBMCs.

V dropped 5 bases and J dropped 5; count of bases not matched to a gene: 9. In germline, CDR1 is MNHEY, CDR2 SMNVEV (reference sequence). This CDR3 contains 17 residues. Participant-reported clinical history was the basis for cohort assignment. The repertoire was sequenced with immunoSEQ multiplex PCR; TCRdb's copy has only in-frame clones and lacks some. The table lists about 180,000 clones, roughly 83% of them singletons. Specimen: PBMCs or T cells enriched from blood (not recorded which). V is TRBV27 and J is TRBJ2-1; 13 nucleotides align to TRBD2. This sequence originates from a young woman who had recovered from COVID-19. This CDR3 reads CASSLLSGLAGHNEQFF. In DNA, the CDR3 is TGTGCCAGCAGTCTCCTTTCGGGACTAGCGGGACACAATGAGCAGTTCTTC.